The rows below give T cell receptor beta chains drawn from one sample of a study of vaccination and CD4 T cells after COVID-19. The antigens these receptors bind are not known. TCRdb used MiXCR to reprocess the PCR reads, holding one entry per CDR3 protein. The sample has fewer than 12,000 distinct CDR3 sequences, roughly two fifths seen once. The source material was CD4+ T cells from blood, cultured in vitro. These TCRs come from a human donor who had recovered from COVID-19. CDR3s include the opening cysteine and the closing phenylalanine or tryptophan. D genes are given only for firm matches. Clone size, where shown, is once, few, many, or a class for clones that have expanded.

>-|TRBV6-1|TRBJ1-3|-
TGTGCCAGCAGTCCCACCGTGGGTCCACGAAACACCATATATTTT
CASSPTVGPRNTIYF
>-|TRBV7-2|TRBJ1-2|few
TGTGCCAGCAGCCTAGGTGGTCTCAACTATGGCTACACCTTC
CASSLGGLNYGYTF
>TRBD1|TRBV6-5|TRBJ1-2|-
TGTGCCAGCAGTACTCGGACAGGGGCAAACTATGGCTACACCTTC
CASSTRTGANYGYTF
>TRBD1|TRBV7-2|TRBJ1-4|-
TGTGCCAGCAGCTTTCTCGGGACAGGGGATGAAAAACTGTTTTTT
CASSFLGTGDEKLFF
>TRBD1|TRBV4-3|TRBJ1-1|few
TGCGCCAGCAGCCTCGGGGGACAGGGGCTCTCTGAAGCTTTCTTT
CASSLGGQGLSEAFF
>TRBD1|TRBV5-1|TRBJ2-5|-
TGCGCCAGCAGCTCTCAGGGGGAAGAGACCCAGTACTTC
CASSSQGEETQYF
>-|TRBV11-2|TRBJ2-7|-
TGTGCCAGCCGGGTTTTCGGAGACTACGAGCAGTACTTC
CASRVFGDYEQYF
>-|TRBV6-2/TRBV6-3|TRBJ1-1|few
TGTGCCAGCAGTTACTCGGTCAGGGGCAACACTGAAGCTTTCTTT
CASSYSVRGNTEAFF
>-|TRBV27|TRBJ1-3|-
TGTGCCAGCAGAACTACAGGCGCCTCTGGAAACACCATATATTTT
CASRTTGASGNTIYF
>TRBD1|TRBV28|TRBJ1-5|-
TGTGCCAGCAGTTTACTCTGGACAGGGAGGCTGCAGCCCCAGCATTTT
CASSLLWTGRLQPQHF
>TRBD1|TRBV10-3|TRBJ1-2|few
TGTGCCATCAGTGAAGACAGGGGCGGCTACACCTTC
CAISEDRGGYTF
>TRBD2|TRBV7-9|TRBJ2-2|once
TGTGCCAGCAGCGCCGGGACTACTAACACCGGGGAGCTGTTTTTT
CASSAGTTNTGELFF
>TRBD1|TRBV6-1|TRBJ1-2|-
TGTGCCGCGGTCCGGGACAGGGACTATGGCTACACCTTC
CAAVRDRDYGYTF
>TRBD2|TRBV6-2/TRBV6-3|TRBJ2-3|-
TGTGCCAGCAGTTCCTATTTGCGGCGGGGGGGGATCACAGATACGCAGTATTTT
CASSSYLRRGGITDTQYF
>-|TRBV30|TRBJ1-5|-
TGTGCCTGGAGTGTAGGCCATGTCTATAGCAATCAGCCCCAGCATTTT
CAWSVGHVYSNQPQHF
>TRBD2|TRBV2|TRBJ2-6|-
TGTGCCAGTGGTCCGGGCGGGAGCCCTGGGGCCAACGTCCTGACTTTC
CASGPGGSPGANVLTF
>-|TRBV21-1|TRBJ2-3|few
TGTGCCAGCAGCAACGGGCGCGCAAGGCCCACAGATACGCAGTATTTT
CASSNGRARPTDTQYF
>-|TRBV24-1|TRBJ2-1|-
TGTGCCACCAGTGAGACAGGGCCGGGGGGCAATGAGCAGTTCTTC
CATSETGPGGNEQFF
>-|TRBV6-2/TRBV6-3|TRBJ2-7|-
TGTGCCAGCAGTTACACCCTATTGGGGGACGAGCAGTACTTC
CASSYTLLGDEQYF
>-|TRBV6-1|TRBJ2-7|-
TGTGCCAGCAGTGAAGGCAGGAGCTCCTACGAGCAGTACTTC
CASSEGRSSYEQYF
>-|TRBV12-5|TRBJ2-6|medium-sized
TGTGCTAGTGGTTTGTCAGGGACCCCGAGCTCTGGGGCCAACGTCCTGACTTTC
CASGLSGTPSSGANVLTF
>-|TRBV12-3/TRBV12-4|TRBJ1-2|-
TGTGCCAGCAGTTTAAGCTATGGCTACACCTTC
CASSLSYGYTF
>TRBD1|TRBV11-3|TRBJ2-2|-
TGTGCCAGCAGCCACCCCCCCCGACAGGGTAACACCGGGGAGCTGTTTTTT
CASSHPPRQGNTGELFF
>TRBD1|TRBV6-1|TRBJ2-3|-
TGTGCCAGCAGTCAGGACAGGGGGCGCACAGATACGCAGTATTTT
CASSQDRGRTDTQYF
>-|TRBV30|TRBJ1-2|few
TGTGCCTGGAGTGTACGGCGCACCGCTAACTATGGCTACACCTTC
CAWSVRRTANYGYTF
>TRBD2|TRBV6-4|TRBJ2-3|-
TGTGCCAGCAGCCACCGGGTGGGGGGGTCAGATACGCAGTATTTT
CASSHRVGGSDTQYF
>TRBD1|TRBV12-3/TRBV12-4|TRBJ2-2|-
TGTGCCAGCAGTCTCCGGACAGGGCCGACCGGGGAGCTGTTTTTT
CASSLRTGPTGELFF
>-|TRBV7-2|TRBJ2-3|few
TGTGCCAGCAGCTTACGGACAGATACGCAGTATTTT
CASSLRTDTQYF
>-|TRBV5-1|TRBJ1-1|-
TGCGCCAGCAGCTCCGCTCAGGGGAATGAAGCTTTCTTT
CASSSAQGNEAFF
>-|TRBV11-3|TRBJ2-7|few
TGTGCCAGCAGCTTATTAGGGGGAGTCTCCTACGAGCAGTACTTC
CASSLLGGVSYEQYF
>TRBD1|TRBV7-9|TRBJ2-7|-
TGTGCCAGCAGCTTAGGGGGACAGGACCGCGCCTACGAGCAGTACTTC
CASSLGGQDRAYEQYF
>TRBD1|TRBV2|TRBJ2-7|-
TGTGCCAGCATTCTTGGGGGGGGACAGGGGAACTACGAGCAGTACTTC
CASILGGGQGNYEQYF
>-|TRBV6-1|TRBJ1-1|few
TGTGCCAGCAGCCCCGGGGGGAGTACTGAAGCTTTCTTT
CASSPGGSTEAFF
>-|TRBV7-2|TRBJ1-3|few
TGTGCCAGCAGCTTAGACGGTGGATCTGGAAACACCATATATTTT
CASSLDGGSGNTIYF
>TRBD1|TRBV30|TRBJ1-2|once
TGTGCCTGGAGTGTTTTTCGGACAGGAGGGTATGGCTACACCTTC
CAWSVFRTGGYGYTF
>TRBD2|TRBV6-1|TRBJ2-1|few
TGTGCCAGCATCCCAGCGGGGGCTCCCCCTGATGAGCAGTTCTTC
CASIPAGAPPDEQFF
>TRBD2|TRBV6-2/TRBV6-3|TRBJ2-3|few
TGTGCCAGCAGTAAGGGCCTAGCGGATATCACAGATACGCAGTATTTT
CASSKGLADITDTQYF
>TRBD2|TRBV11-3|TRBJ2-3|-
TGTGCCAGCAGCTTGGCCGGGACTAGCGGACCCCTTAGCACAGATACGCAGTATTTT
CASSLAGTSGPLSTDTQYF
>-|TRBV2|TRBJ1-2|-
TGTGCCAGCAGTGCCGGGGGCCGGGACTATGGCTACACCTTC
CASSAGGRDYGYTF
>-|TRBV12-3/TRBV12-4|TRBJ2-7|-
TGTGCCAGCAGTAGGTTCTCCTACGAGCAGTACTTC
CASSRFSYEQYF
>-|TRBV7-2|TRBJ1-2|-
TGTGCCAGCAGCTTAGGTAGGCGGGGCGGCTACACCTTC
CASSLGRRGGYTF
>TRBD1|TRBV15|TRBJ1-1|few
TGTGCCACCAGCATCGCCGGACAGGGGGACACTGAAGCTTTCTTT
CATSIAGQGDTEAFF
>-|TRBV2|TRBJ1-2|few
TGTGCCAGCAGTTCCGGTGGCTACACCTTC
CASSSGGYTF
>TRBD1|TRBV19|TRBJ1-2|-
TGTGCCAGCCTTCCGGACAGGGTGGTCTATGGCTACACCTTC
CASLPDRVVYGYTF
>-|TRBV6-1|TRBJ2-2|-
TGTGCCAGCAGAACGACAGGAGTGAACACCGGGGAGCTGTTTTTT
CASRTTGVNTGELFF
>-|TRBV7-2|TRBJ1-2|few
TGTGCCAGCAGCTTAGCGGCGGGCAGGCGAAACTATGGCTACACCTTC
CASSLAAGRRNYGYTF
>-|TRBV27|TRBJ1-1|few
TGTGCCAGCGGACATATGGATAACACTGAAGCTTTCTTT
CASGHMDNTEAFF
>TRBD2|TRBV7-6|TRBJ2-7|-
TGTGCCAGCAGCTCAAAGGGGATCGGGACTAGCGGGGCCATCTACGAGCAGTACTTC
CASSSKGIGTSGAIYEQYF
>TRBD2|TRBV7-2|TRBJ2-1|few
TGTGCCAGCAGTCAAGGACTAGCGGAATACAATGAGCAGTTCTTC
CASSQGLAEYNEQFF
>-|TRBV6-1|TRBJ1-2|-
TGTGCCAGCAGTGGGCGGCAGGTCGACTTCTATGGCTACACCTTC
CASSGRQVDFYGYTF
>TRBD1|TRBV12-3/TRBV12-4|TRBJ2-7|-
TGTGCCAGCAGGGAAGGACAGGGTAACTACGAGCAGTACTTC
CASREGQGNYEQYF
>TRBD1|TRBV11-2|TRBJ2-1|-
TGTGCCAGCAGCTCGACAGGGGGTTACAATGAGCAGTTCTTC
CASSSTGGYNEQFF
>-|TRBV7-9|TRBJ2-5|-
TGTGCCAGCAGCCCGCAGGATGCGACCCAGTACTTC
CASSPQDATQYF
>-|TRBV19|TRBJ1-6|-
TGTGCCAGTAGTATAGCGGGGGGACATATCCACTTT
CASSIAGGHIHF
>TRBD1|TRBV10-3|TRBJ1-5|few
TGTGCCATCAGTGGCGCCAGGGGGGGCAATCAGCCCCAGCATTTT
CAISGARGGNQPQHF
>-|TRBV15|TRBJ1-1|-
TGTGCCACCAGCCTAGTCGCAGGGGCTGAAGCTTTCTTT
CATSLVAGAEAFF
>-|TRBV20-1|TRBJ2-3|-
TGCAGTGCTCCCCTTGGAGCTCCTGCGGTGGCAGATACGCAGTATTTT
CSAPLGAPAVADTQYF
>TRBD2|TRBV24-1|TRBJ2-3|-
TGTGCCACCAGCTCCGGAACTAGCGGATATGTTAGCACAGATACGCAGTATTTT
CATSSGTSGYVSTDTQYF
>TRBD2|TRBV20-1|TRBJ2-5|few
TGCAGTGCTAGAGCCAGCGGGGTCCAAGAGACCCAGTACTTC
CSARASGVQETQYF
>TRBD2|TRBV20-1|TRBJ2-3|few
TGCAGTGCTAGAGAGGCTAGCGGGGGGCAAGTCGATACGCAGTATTTT
CSAREASGGQVDTQYF